This T cell receptor beta chain originates from a study of T cells in Graves' hyperthyroidism and ophthalmopathy. Germline values: CDR1 KGHDR, CDR2 SFDVKD. The CDR3 covers 16 residues. With V trimmed by 3 bases and J by 8 bases, 9 bases remained unmatched. TCR beta CDR3 sequences were amplified from RNA transcripts. A first-round RT-PCR of the TCR CDR3 used the HTBI primer set. TCRdb independently ran MiXCR on the multiplex PCR reads; one entry per CDR3 protein. The sample lists 370,000 or so distinct CDR3 sequences; roughly 14% were seen once. There are many counts of this clonotype. This clonotype originated in a young woman with Graves' hyperthyroidism that later progressed to Graves' ophthalmopathy. Source material: blood. The V call is TRBV24-1, the J call TRBJ2-1; 10 bases map to TRBD1. The CDR3 nucleotides are TGTGCCACCAGTGATCTGGGACAGGGGAACCCCTATGAGCAGTTCTTC. Protein: CATSDLGQGNPYEQFF.